The clone carrying this TCR beta chain was seen a single time. Original handling: Amplified reference gene primers provided the basis for estimating nucleated cell counts. Some clones are missing from TCRdb's copy, which holds only in-frame ones; the method was immunoSEQ multiplex PCR. The V and J calls and clone size are taken from that table; D and trimming were inferred from the DNA. The sample has about 86,000 clones; roughly 84% are singletons. This specimen belongs to a study of blood T cell repertoires in COVID-19. As for the study in general: Acute and convalescent COVID-19 samples came from the United States, Italy and Spain. The cDNA or gDNA used as material had been derived from T cells, B-cell-depleted T cells, or PBMCs.

The length of the CDR3 is 14 residues. V was shortened by 7 bases and J by 2 bases, with 14 bases between the two germline ends. From germline, CDR1 is MDHEN and CDR2 SYDVKM. The rearrangement uses TRBV28 and TRBJ1-2; D is possibly TRBD1 (6 bases). The receptor was derived from a man in his 70s with acute or convalescent COVID-19. Material: peripheral blood. CDR3 nucleotides: TGTGCCAGCATACTGGGGGCCAGCAACTATGGCTACACCTTC. It codes for CASILGASNYGYTF.